This is a list of T cell receptor beta chains from one sample in a study of CD4+ T cells in melanoma. Sequencing used immunoSEQ multiplex PCR; TCRdb keeps in-frame clones, though not all of them. The sample records fewer than 20,000 clones, around 77% being singletons. The sequenced sample was cells from a culture (not recorded whether cultured in vitro). The receptor set was obtained from a human donor with melanoma. Both conserved end residues are part of each CDR3. A D gene is named only where the DNA matches it firmly. Part of the rows lack a size; the others show once, few, many or a class for expanded clones.

j_call: TRBJ2-3; clone_size: -; d_call: TRBD1; v_call: TRBV2; cdr3_aa: CASRGSRTGATDTQYF; cdr3_nt: TGTGCCAGCAGAGGGAGTAGGACAGGGGCCACAGATACGCAGTATTTT
j_call: TRBJ2-1; clone_size: -; d_call: TRBD2; v_call: TRBV6-5; cdr3_aa: CASSVSGPGGQFF; cdr3_nt: TGTGCCAGCAGTGTCTCGGGGCCGGGGGGGCAGTTCTTC
j_call: TRBJ1-2; clone_size: -; d_call: -; v_call: TRBV6-5; cdr3_aa: CASSYSNRFYLHGYTF; cdr3_nt: TGTGCCAGCAGTTACTCGAATCGCTTTTACCTCCATGGCTACACCTTC
j_call: TRBJ2-5; clone_size: -; d_call: -; v_call: TRBV5-1; cdr3_aa: CASSSAPGGAGQETQYF; cdr3_nt: TGCGCCAGCAGCTCGGCCCCCGGAGGGGCGGGGCAGGAGACCCAGTACTTC
j_call: TRBJ1-2; clone_size: once; d_call: TRBD1; v_call: TRBV6-5; cdr3_aa: CASSGTGDPDYGYTF; cdr3_nt: TGTGCCAGCAGTGGGACAGGGGATCCGGACTATGGCTACACCTTC
j_call: TRBJ1-5; clone_size: -; d_call: TRBD1; v_call: TRBV5-1; cdr3_aa: CASSAGGVDQPQHF; cdr3_nt: TGCGCCAGCAGTGCAGGGGGAGTGGATCAGCCCCAGCATTTT
j_call: TRBJ1-5; clone_size: -; d_call: -; v_call: TRBV27; cdr3_aa: CASPVSGRDNQPQHF; cdr3_nt: TGTGCCAGCCCTGTGAGCGGCAGGGACAATCAGCCCCAGCATTTT
j_call: TRBJ1-2; clone_size: -; d_call: -; v_call: TRBV29-1; cdr3_aa: CSVEEPGYGYTF; cdr3_nt: TGCAGCGTTGAAGAGCCGGGCTATGGCTACACCTTC
j_call: TRBJ1-4; clone_size: once; d_call: -; v_call: TRBV4-2; cdr3_aa: CASSQDPNEKLFF; cdr3_nt: TGTGCCAGCAGCCAAGATCCTAATGAAAAACTGTTTTTT
j_call: TRBJ2-3; clone_size: -; d_call: TRBD2; v_call: TRBV7-9; cdr3_aa: CASSRLLAGTTDTQYF; cdr3_nt: TGTGCCAGCAGCCGCCTACTAGCGGGGACTACAGATACGCAGTATTTT
j_call: TRBJ1-3; clone_size: once; d_call: -; v_call: TRBV5-1; cdr3_aa: CASSSDPFSGNTIYF; cdr3_nt: TGCGCCAGCAGCTCCGACCCCTTCTCTGGAAACACCATATATTTT
j_call: TRBJ1-1; clone_size: -; d_call: -; v_call: TRBV14; cdr3_aa: CASSGPTVMNTEAFF; cdr3_nt: TGTGCCAGCAGCGGACCGACAGTCATGAACACTGAAGCTTTCTTT
j_call: TRBJ1-1; clone_size: -; d_call: -; v_call: TRBV5-1; cdr3_aa: CASSLATSGDGTEAFF; cdr3_nt: TGCGCCAGCAGCTTGGCCACTTCAGGGGATGGGACTGAAGCTTTCTTT
j_call: TRBJ2-1; clone_size: -; d_call: -; v_call: TRBV5-1; cdr3_aa: CASSFGQGYNEQFF; cdr3_nt: TGCGCCAGCAGCTTCGGCCAGGGTTACAATGAGCAGTTCTTC
j_call: TRBJ2-5; clone_size: -; d_call: -; v_call: TRBV7-6; cdr3_aa: CASSRSRGSQETQYF; cdr3_nt: TGTGCCAGCAGCCGCTCTCGGGGGTCCCAAGAGACCCAGTACTTC
j_call: TRBJ1-2; clone_size: -; d_call: -; v_call: TRBV30; cdr3_aa: CAWSFGQLYGYTF; cdr3_nt: TGTGCCTGGAGTTTCGGACAGCTCTATGGCTACACCTTC
j_call: TRBJ1-1; clone_size: -; d_call: -; v_call: TRBV5-4; cdr3_aa: CASSLPRGEAFF; cdr3_nt: TGTGCCAGCAGCCTCCCGAGGGGAGAAGCTTTCTTT
j_call: TRBJ1-4; clone_size: -; d_call: -; v_call: TRBV6-6; cdr3_aa: CASSYGGPINEKLFF; cdr3_nt: TGTGCCAGCAGTTACGGGGGGCCGATTAATGAAAAACTGTTTTTT
j_call: TRBJ1-5; clone_size: few; d_call: -; v_call: TRBV18; cdr3_aa: CASSPLSTDQPQHF; cdr3_nt: TGTGCCAGCTCACCACTGAGCACGGATCAGCCCCAGCATTTT
j_call: TRBJ1-5; clone_size: -; d_call: -; v_call: TRBV2; cdr3_aa: CASRTGSQPQHF; cdr3_nt: TGTGCCAGCAGAACAGGGAGTCAGCCCCAGCATTTT
j_call: TRBJ2-7; clone_size: -; d_call: -; v_call: TRBV6-5; cdr3_aa: CASSYTTSGSYEQYF; cdr3_nt: TGTGCCAGCAGTTACACAACGTCGGGATCCTACGAGCAGTACTTC
j_call: TRBJ1-2; clone_size: few; d_call: -; v_call: TRBV30; cdr3_aa: CAWRTSGGLGGYTF; cdr3_nt: TGTGCCTGGAGGACCAGCGGGGGGCTGGGTGGCTACACCTTC
j_call: TRBJ2-2; clone_size: -; d_call: -; v_call: TRBV6-5; cdr3_aa: CASRLDGQTGELFF; cdr3_nt: TGTGCCAGCAGACTCGATGGGCAGACCGGGGAGCTGTTTTTT
j_call: TRBJ2-7; clone_size: -; d_call: -; v_call: TRBV5-8; cdr3_aa: CASSLFRPQKYEQYF; cdr3_nt: TGTGCCAGCAGCTTGTTTCGGCCACAAAAATACGAGCAGTACTTC
j_call: TRBJ2-7; clone_size: -; d_call: -; v_call: TRBV30; cdr3_aa: CAWSVLSGFGEQYF; cdr3_nt: TGTGCCTGGAGTGTACTCAGCGGGTTCGGCGAGCAGTACTTC
j_call: TRBJ2-7; clone_size: -; d_call: -; v_call: TRBV11-2; cdr3_aa: CASSLLGAVYEQYF; cdr3_nt: TGTGCCAGCAGCTTACTGGGCGCGGTCTACGAGCAGTACTTC
j_call: TRBJ1-1; clone_size: -; d_call: -; v_call: TRBV2; cdr3_aa: CASSEEGRGTEAFF; cdr3_nt: TGTGCCAGCAGTGAAGAGGGAAGGGGCACTGAAGCTTTCTTT
j_call: TRBJ1-3; clone_size: -; d_call: -; v_call: TRBV2; cdr3_aa: CASSRPEMASGNTIYF; cdr3_nt: TGTGCCAGCAGTAGACCGGAAATGGCCTCTGGAAACACCATATATTTT
j_call: TRBJ1-3; clone_size: medium-sized; d_call: -; v_call: TRBV19; cdr3_aa: CASSILGASSSGNTIYF; cdr3_nt: TGTGCCAGTAGTATACTCGGCGCTTCTAGCTCTGGAAACACCATATATTTT
j_call: TRBJ1-3; clone_size: -; d_call: -; v_call: TRBV19; cdr3_aa: CASSPVGAGNTIYF; cdr3_nt: TGTGCCAGTAGTCCCGTCGGTGCCGGAAACACCATATATTTT
j_call: TRBJ2-2; clone_size: once; d_call: -; v_call: TRBV21-1; cdr3_aa: CASSKSPFWGSGELFF; cdr3_nt: TGTGCCAGCAGCAAAAGCCCATTTTGGGGGTCCGGGGAGCTGTTTTTT
j_call: TRBJ2-5; clone_size: -; d_call: -; v_call: TRBV11-2; cdr3_aa: CASSLGLGYQETQYF; cdr3_nt: TGTGCCAGCAGCTTAGGGCTGGGGTACCAAGAGACCCAGTACTTC
j_call: TRBJ2-1; clone_size: -; d_call: TRBD1; v_call: TRBV6-1; cdr3_aa: CASREGQGSEQFF; cdr3_nt: TGTGCCAGCAGAGAGGGACAGGGAAGTGAGCAGTTCTTC
j_call: TRBJ2-7; clone_size: -; d_call: TRBD2; v_call: TRBV15; cdr3_aa: CATSRARTSGGYEQYF; cdr3_nt: TGTGCCACCAGCAGAGCCCGGACTAGCGGGGGTTACGAGCAGTACTTC
j_call: TRBJ1-1; clone_size: -; d_call: TRBD1; v_call: TRBV5-1; cdr3_aa: CASSLEGQVAEAFF; cdr3_nt: TGCGCCAGCAGCTTGGAGGGACAGGTTGCTGAAGCTTTCTTT
j_call: TRBJ2-7; clone_size: -; d_call: -; v_call: TRBV6-1; cdr3_aa: CASSRTAGGTYEQYF; cdr3_nt: TGTGCCAGCAGCCGAACAGCAGGGGGGACTTACGAGCAGTACTTC
j_call: TRBJ2-7; clone_size: -; d_call: TRBD2; v_call: TRBV5-1; cdr3_aa: CASSSPREVSHFSYEQYF; cdr3_nt: TGCGCCAGCAGCTCCCCTCGGGAGGTCTCCCATTTTTCCTACGAGCAGTACTTC
j_call: TRBJ1-4; clone_size: -; d_call: -; v_call: TRBV20-1; cdr3_aa: CSASYEKLFF; cdr3_nt: TGCAGTGCTAGTTACGAAAAACTGTTTTTT
j_call: TRBJ1-1; clone_size: -; d_call: TRBD1; v_call: TRBV6-6; cdr3_aa: CASSYKTGTGGAEAFF; cdr3_nt: TGTGCCAGCAGCTACAAGACCGGGACAGGGGGCGCCGAAGCTTTCTTT
j_call: TRBJ2-3; clone_size: -; d_call: TRBD1; v_call: TRBV6-4; cdr3_aa: CASSRDRGTDTQYF; cdr3_nt: TGTGCCAGCAGCCGGGACAGGGGAACAGATACGCAGTATTTT
j_call: TRBJ2-3; clone_size: -; d_call: -; v_call: TRBV18; cdr3_aa: CASSPSTDTQYF; cdr3_nt: TGTGCCAGCTCACCCTCCACAGATACGCAGTATTTT
j_call: TRBJ2-7; clone_size: -; d_call: TRBD1; v_call: TRBV18; cdr3_aa: CASSQRDRAYEQYF; cdr3_nt: TGTGCCAGCTCACAACGGGACAGGGCCTACGAGCAGTACTTC
j_call: TRBJ2-1; clone_size: -; d_call: TRBD2; v_call: TRBV4-1; cdr3_aa: CASSQAGTSNEQFF; cdr3_nt: TGCGCCAGCAGCCAAGCCGGGACTAGCAATGAGCAGTTCTTC
j_call: TRBJ2-7; clone_size: -; d_call: TRBD2; v_call: TRBV2; cdr3_aa: CASSEGVRGGTYEQYF; cdr3_nt: TGTGCCAGCAGTGAAGGGGTGCGGGGGGGAACCTACGAGCAGTACTTC
j_call: TRBJ1-2; clone_size: -; d_call: -; v_call: TRBV5-6; cdr3_aa: CASSLTRSVAGYTF; cdr3_nt: TGTGCCAGCAGCTTGACGCGGTCTGTAGCTGGCTACACCTTC
j_call: TRBJ1-1; clone_size: -; d_call: -; v_call: TRBV2; cdr3_aa: CASGGTEAFF; cdr3_nt: TGTGCCAGCGGGGGAACTGAAGCTTTCTTT
j_call: TRBJ1-2; clone_size: once; d_call: -; v_call: TRBV6-6; cdr3_aa: CASSYSSRNNYGYTF; cdr3_nt: TGTGCCAGCAGTTACTCGAGTAGAAATAACTATGGCTACACCTTC
j_call: TRBJ1-1; clone_size: -; d_call: -; v_call: TRBV29-1; cdr3_aa: CSVEGRSNTEAFF; cdr3_nt: TGCAGCGTTGAAGGGCGATCTAACACTGAAGCTTTCTTT
j_call: TRBJ2-1; clone_size: -; d_call: TRBD1; v_call: TRBV2; cdr3_aa: CASRLSGTGSNEQFF; cdr3_nt: TGTGCCAGCAGACTTTCCGGGACAGGGTCCAATGAGCAGTTCTTC
j_call: TRBJ2-7; clone_size: -; d_call: -; v_call: TRBV4-1; cdr3_aa: CASSQGARLIRPHEQYF; cdr3_nt: TGCGCCAGCAGCCAAGGGGCAAGGCTCATTCGTCCCCACGAGCAGTACTTC
j_call: TRBJ1-2; clone_size: -; d_call: TRBD1; v_call: TRBV5-1; cdr3_aa: CASSLGVDRVTGYTF; cdr3_nt: TGCGCCAGCAGCTTGGGCGTGGACAGGGTGACTGGCTACACCTTC
j_call: TRBJ1-6; clone_size: -; d_call: -; v_call: TRBV6-1; cdr3_aa: CATLRVNNSPLHF; cdr3_nt: TGTGCCACCCTGAGAGTAAATAATTCACCCCTCCACTTT
j_call: TRBJ1-6; clone_size: -; d_call: -; v_call: TRBV5-5; cdr3_aa: CASSPGDTGTSPLHF; cdr3_nt: TGTGCCAGCAGCCCCGGGGACACGGGCACGTCACCCCTCCACTTT
j_call: TRBJ1-1; clone_size: few; d_call: -; v_call: TRBV9; cdr3_aa: CASSVLTANTEAFF; cdr3_nt: TGTGCCAGCAGCGTATTGACAGCTAACACTGAAGCTTTCTTT
j_call: TRBJ1-5; clone_size: -; d_call: -; v_call: TRBV6-5; cdr3_aa: CASEGNQPQHF; cdr3_nt: TGTGCCAGCGAGGGGAATCAGCCCCAGCATTTT
j_call: TRBJ2-6; clone_size: -; d_call: -; v_call: TRBV28; cdr3_aa: CASSVVSGANVLTF; cdr3_nt: TGTGCCAGCAGCGTCGTCTCTGGGGCCAACGTCCTGACTTTC
j_call: TRBJ2-3; clone_size: -; d_call: TRBD2; v_call: TRBV6-1; cdr3_aa: CASSLRGAVDTQYF; cdr3_nt: TGTGCCAGCAGCCTGCGGGGGGCGGTAGATACGCAGTATTTT
j_call: TRBJ2-1; clone_size: -; d_call: -; v_call: TRBV11-2; cdr3_aa: CASSLRGKGRNEQFF; cdr3_nt: TGTGCCAGCAGCCTCAGGGGTAAGGGTCGGAATGAGCAGTTCTTC
j_call: TRBJ1-6; clone_size: -; d_call: -; v_call: TRBV4-1; cdr3_aa: CASSPQLTSSYNSPLHF; cdr3_nt: TGCGCCAGCAGCCCCCAACTCACCAGCTCCTATAATTCACCCCTCCACTTT